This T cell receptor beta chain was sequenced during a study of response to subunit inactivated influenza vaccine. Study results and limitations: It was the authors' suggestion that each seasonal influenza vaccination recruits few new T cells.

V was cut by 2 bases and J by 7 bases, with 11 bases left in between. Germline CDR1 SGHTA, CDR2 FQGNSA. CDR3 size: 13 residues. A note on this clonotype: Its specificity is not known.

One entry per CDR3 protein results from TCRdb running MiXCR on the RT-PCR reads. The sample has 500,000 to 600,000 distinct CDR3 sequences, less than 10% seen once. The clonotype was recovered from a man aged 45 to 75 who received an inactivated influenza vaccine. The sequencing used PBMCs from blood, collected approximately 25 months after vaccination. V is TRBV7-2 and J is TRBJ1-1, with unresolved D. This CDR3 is CASSLWGKVEAFF. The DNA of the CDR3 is TGTGCCAGCAGCTTATGGGGTAAGGTTGAAGCTTTCTTT.